This entry lists 21 T cell receptor beta chains sequenced from one sample in a study of blood T cell repertoires in COVID-19. TCRdb's copy holds only in-frame clones and misses some; the assay was immunoSEQ multiplex PCR. The table has about 140,000 clones, 60% to 85% seen once. Sequencing was carried out using peripheral blood. The source of these receptors is a woman aged 55-69 years with acute or convalescent COVID-19.

V gene TRBV30 combines with J gene TRBJ2-5; D not resolved. V was shortened by 4 bases and J by 4 bases, with 13 bases between the two germline ends. The germline V gene has CDR1 GTSNPN and CDR2 SVGIG (reference sequence). This CDR3 is built from 13 residues. The CDR3: CAWTHKSLETQYF. The CDR3, as DNA: TGTGCCTGGACCCATAAGAGTTTAGAGACCCAGTACTTC.

This clone was seen a handful of times. The rearrangement uses TRBV21-1 and TRBJ1-5; the D call of TRBD1 is as the table states it, not checked on the DNA. TRBV21-1 is described as a pseudogene. There are 16 residues in the CDR3. The CDR3 spells CASRKVQRGGDQPQHF. CDR3 sequence (DNA): TGTGCCAGCAGAAAAGTCCAGCGAGGGGGCGATCAGCCCCAGCATTTT.

A single count supports this clone. The V and J genes are TRBV6-5 and TRBJ1-2; D is unresolved. CDR3 length equals 13 residues. Trimming removed 5 bases from V and 4 bases from J, with 11 bases in between. Germline values: CDR1 MNHEY, CDR2 SVGAGI. CDR3 in DNA: TGTGCCAGCAGTCTGACTTACGTCTATGGCTACACCTTC. Translated, it gives CASSLTYVYGYTF.

The CDR3 bases are TGTGCCAGCAAACGAACAGCTAGCACAGATACGCAGTATTTT. Encoded protein: CASKRTASTDTQYF. The genes are TRBV6-5 and TRBJ2-3; no reliable D call. Germline V gene data show CDR1 as MNHEY and CDR2 as SVGAGI. This CDR3 has 14 amino acids. V was trimmed by 7 bases and J by 0 bases, leaving 11 bases between them.

The sample holds a few counts of this clone. The rearrangement links TRBV19 to TRBJ2-1; weak D call: TRBD1 (6 bases). Germline values: CDR1 LNHDA, CDR2 SQIVND (reference sequence). V was clipped by 2 bases and J by 5 bases, with 10 bases between them. This CDR3 region has 14 residues. CDR3 amino acids: CASSIRTVNNEQFF. In nucleotides, the CDR3 is TGTGCCAGTAGTATAAGGACAGTCAACAATGAGCAGTTCTTC.

V and J are TRBV4-1 and TRBJ2-1; TRBD2 is a possible D gene (5 bases). CDR1 is MGHRA, CDR2 YSYEKL, per germline. The CDR3 is made up of 14 amino acids. V was clipped by 3 bases and J by 10 bases, with 16 bases between them. Written as DNA, the CDR3 is TGCGCCAGCAGCCAGGGATTAACACTAGGGGAGCAGTTCTTC. Translation gives CASSQGLTLGEQFF.

This chain connects TRBV19 to TRBJ1-4, with 10 bases that match TRBD1. CDR1 and CDR2 (germline): LNHDA, SQIVND (reference sequence). The ends lost 6 bases at V and 5 bases at J; junction bases unmatched: 3. This CDR3 has 14 residues. In DNA, the CDR3 is TGTGCCAGTAGAGGACAGGGGGGGAATGAAAAACTGTTTTTT. Translated: CASRGQGGNEKLFF.

The chain joins TRBV6-1 to TRBJ1-5; no clear D. The V end lost 3 bases, the J end lost 4 bases, and 10 bases lay between the germline ends. The CDR3 has 14 amino acids. CDR1 and CDR2 from the germline V gene are MNHNS and SASEGT. Here the CDR3 DNA reads TGTGCCAGCAGTGAGAGGTGGAAAAATCAGCCCCAGCATTTT. It encodes CASSERWKNQPQHF.

This chain links TRBV12-5 with TRBJ1-1; D uncertain. Trimming left V 2 bases short and J 0 bases short, with 22 bases between. The CDR3 covers 19 residues. The germline V gene has CDR1 LGHNT and CDR2 FRNRAP. CDR3 sequence: CASGLTAVLEPALNTEAFF. The CDR3 DNA sequence: TGTGCTAGTGGTTTGACCGCAGTTCTGGAGCCGGCTCTGAACACTGAAGCTTTCTTT.

This clone was seen only a few times. This rearrangement joins TRBV3-1 (or the pseudogene TRBV3-2) to TRBJ1-3, with 8 nucleotides matching TRBD1. Losses at the gene ends were 5 bases for V and 4 bases for J; bases not matched to a gene: 10. The CDR3 is made up of 16 amino acids. Germline V CDR1 and CDR2: LGHDT, YNNKEL (reference sequence). The CDR3, as DNA: TGTGCCAGCAGCGCCCGACAGGGGCTGGGGGGAAACACCATATATTTT. Translating gives CASSARQGLGGNTIYF.

The CDR3 spells CASSFFSGTRGNEQFF. CDR3 nucleotide sequence: TGTGCCAGCAGTTTCTTTAGCGGGACTCGAGGGAATGAGCAGTTCTTC. V usage is TRBV6-5 and J usage is TRBJ2-1; TRBD2 matches at 8 bases. The CDR3 has 16 residues. After removal of 4 bases from V and 7 bases from J, the junction contained 12 bases not matched to a gene. The V gene's germline CDR1 is MNHEY and CDR2 SVGAGI.

J is TRBJ2-7 and V is TRBV28, with TRBD1 matching 7 bases. V dropped 5 bases and J dropped 4; count of bases not matched to a gene: 11. Germline V lookup: CDR1 MDHEN, CDR2 SYDVKM. This CDR3 comprises 15 residues. CDR3 DNA: TGTGCCAGCAGTCCCTCGGACAGGCAGTCATACGAGCAGTACTTC. Translating it yields CASSPSDRQSYEQYF.

A single count supports this clone. The rearrangement links TRBV7-8 to TRBJ1-6, with TRBD1 matching 9 bases. This CDR3 has 18 amino acids. J gave up 7 bases and V 6 bases, and 16 bases lay outside the gene matches. The germline V gene encodes CDR1 SGHVS and CDR2 FQNEAQ. The CDR3 is CASRRGTGRELRNSPLHF. In nucleotides, the CDR3 is TGTGCCAGCAGGCGGGGGACAGGGAGGGAACTGAGAAATTCACCCCTCCACTTT.

V usage is TRBV7-9 and J usage is TRBJ1-1, with TRBD1 as a possible D gene (5 bases). With 0 bases removed from V and 1 base from J, the gap between germline ends came to 9 bases. Germline V gene lookup returns CDR1 SEHNR and CDR2 FQNEAQ (reference sequence). CDR3 length: 15 amino acids. CDR3 bases: TGTGCCAGCAGCTTAGCGGGGGGATGGAACACTGAAGCTTTCTTT. This translates into CASSLAGGWNTEAFF.

The chain joins TRBV19 to TRBJ1-1; the match to TRBD1 covers 7 bases. This CDR3 spans 13 amino acids. Germline CDR1 and CDR2: LNHDA and SQIVND (reference sequence). After removal of 7 bases from V and 7 bases from J, the junction contained 9 bases not matched to a gene. The CDR3 loop is CASTLRGLGEAFF. DNA for the CDR3: TGTGCCAGTACCCTAAGGGGGCTCGGTGAAGCTTTCTTT.

The chain employs TRBV10-3 and TRBJ1-5, with 9 positions matching TRBD1. There are 14 residues in the CDR3. With 6 bases clipped from V and 4 bases from J, the junction kept 4 bases outside the gene matches. Germline V gene data show CDR1 as ENHRY and CDR2 as SYGVKD. CDR3 amino acids: CAIRGQGTNQPQHF. For the CDR3, the DNA is TGTGCCATCAGGGGACAGGGTACGAATCAGCCCCAGCATTTT.

The chain links TRBV27 to TRBJ2-4; D may be TRBD2 (5 bases). CDR3 length equals 14 residues. CDR1 is MNHEY and CDR2 is SMNVEV in the germline V gene (reference sequence). V was shortened by 8 bases and J by 6 bases, with 17 bases between the two germline ends. The CDR3 coding sequence is TGTGCCAGCGGGCCCCGGGGAACCGGAAACATTCAGTACTTC. This translates into CASGPRGTGNIQYF.

This clone was picked up a small number of times. An end of the junction differs from the germline gene, which may be a read error. V and J are TRBV28 and TRBJ2-3; 10 bases are shared with TRBD2. The CDR3 covers 12 residues. Germline V gene data show CDR1 as MDHEN and CDR2 as SYDVKM. CDR3 DNA: TGTGCCAGCAGTCCTGGGGAGCGGGAGGGCGAGTTT. It is translated as CASSPGEREGEF.

The chain joins TRBV15 to TRBJ2-7, with a possible D match to TRBD2 (5 bases). Germline lookup yields CDR1 LNHNV and CDR2 YYDKDF (reference sequence). This CDR3 has 13 amino acids. Trimming cost V 3 bases and J 4 bases, with 10 bases left between them. The CDR3 reads CATSRDLQYEQYF. CDR3 nucleotide sequence: TGTGCCACCAGCAGGGACTTACAATACGAGCAGTACTTC.

This clone has only one observation. The CDR3 sequence is CASSPGTTGTSSNNEQFF. CDR3 coding DNA: TGTGCCAGCAGCCCTGGAACGACTGGGACTAGTTCGAACAATGAGCAGTTCTTC. The gene calls are TRBV5-6 and TRBJ2-1; 8 bases match TRBD2. The CDR3 runs to 18 residues. CDR1 is SGHDT and CDR2 is YYEEEE in the germline V gene. V shed 4 bases, J shed 5 bases, and the junction held 17 bases outside the gene matches. Full variable domain (rest looked up from reference TRBV5-6 and TRBJ2-1): DAGVTQSPTHLIKTRGQQVTLRCSPKSGHDTVSWYQQALGQGPQFIFQYYEEEERQRGNFPDRFSGHQFPNYSSELNVNALLLGDSALYLCASSPGTTGTSSNNEQFFGPGTRLTVL.

The CDR3 DNA reads TGTGCCAGCAGCTTGGTTGGGGCGGGGGAGCAGTACTTC. Translation: CASSLVGAGEQYF. V and J are TRBV5-6 and TRBJ2-7, with TRBD2 as a possible D gene (6 bases). Per the germline V gene, CDR1 is SGHDT and CDR2 is YYEEEE. V lost 0 bases to trimming and J lost 7 bases, with 11 bases between them. CDR3 length: 13 residues.